Reported below is one T cell receptor beta chain. Its antigen is as yet unknown. TCR beta CDR3 regions were amplified from RNA transcripts. During a first-round RT-PCR of the TCR CDR3, the HTBI primer set was used. MiXCR, run by TCRdb on the multiplex PCR reads, gives a single entry per CDR3 protein. The profile shows some 800,000 distinct CDR3 sequences, approximately 40% of them singletons. The sample is drawn from a study of T cells in Graves' hyperthyroidism and ophthalmopathy. General study results and limits: Ophthalmopathy was distinguished from stable hyperthyroidism by 13 V-J signatures.

CDR1 is ENHRY and CDR2 is SYGVKD in the germline V gene. CDR3 length equals 15 residues. The V gene lost 6 bases and the J gene lost 7 bases, with 16 bases spanning the gap. If no ophthalmopathy progression occurred within 18 months, Graves' hyperthyroidism was stable. The chain recombines TRBV10-3 with TRBJ1-6; no firm D call. This clonotype originated in a man between 18 and 35 years old with Graves' hyperthyroidism. The sequenced sample was blood. The DNA of the CDR3 is TGTGCCATCAGCCCTTCCGGCAGGATCAATTCACCCCTCCACTTT. Translated, it gives CAISPSGRINSPLHF.